This record covers a single T cell receptor beta chain. What it binds is not known. This sample was included in a study of tumor-infiltrating lymphocytes in primary liver carcinoma. Study overall: Tumors, staged T1-T3 N0M0, spanned 4.2 to 10 cm. Study results and caveats: Among the pair types, tumor region pairs showed more overlap than tumor-adjacent and tumor-blood pairs. Bulk unsorted material prevented CD4+ and CD8+ repertoire comparison.

Using a constant-region primer together with ProtoScript II reverse transcriptase, TCR beta cDNA was made from about 500 ng of total RNA. Three nested multiplex PCR rounds of slightly modified ARM-PCR generated TCR beta libraries. A C-beta reverse primer was combined with TRBV1-TRBV30 forward primers in the first two PCR rounds, and each round had approximately 10 cycles. TCRdb reanalysed the multiplex PCR reads using MiXCR and keeps one entry per CDR3 protein. The sample lists about 180,000 distinct CDR3 sequences, about 60% seen once, with approximately 67% in the top ten. Trimming removed 10 bases from V and 3 bases from J, with 21 bases in between. There are 15 residues in the CDR3. RNA isolated from unsorted whole blood supplied the blood RNA, with germline DNA also extracted. An approximately 4.3-milliliter peripheral blood sample was collected before surgery.

The receptor's source is a man aged 35 to 55 with primary liver carcinoma and hepatitis B virus infection. The chain carries TRBV12-3 or TRBV12-4 and TRBJ1-1; D remains unclear. The sample taken for sequencing was peripheral blood. CDR3 DNA sequence: TGTGCCAACAGCTCCGTTATGAGGGTACACACTGAAGCTTTCTTT. The encoded protein is CANSSVMRVHTEAFF.